The subject of this entry is one T cell receptor beta chain. The antigen it binds to is not known. The input lacks base qualities; no much larger clone sits a single base away. The method behind the library was the immunoSEQ multiplex PCR assay. A mixture of 60 forward primers for TCR Vbeta segments and 13 reverse primers for TCR Jbeta segments was used in the multiplex PCR. A multiplex PCR assay on genomic DNA amplified the CDR3 region of rearranged TCR beta genes. The Illumina HiSeq System was used to sequence the amplified TCR beta libraries as 87-base-pair reads. From the authors' description of their analysis: Across the roughly 640 repertoires, a later analysis counted some 80 million unique TCR beta chains, roughly 11 million of which were shared by at least two donors. A nearest-neighbor algorithm error-corrected the raw reads and collapsed the reads into unique sequences, merging closely related sequences to remove PCR and sequencing errors. To assign V, D and J gene segments, CDR3 sequences were aligned to IMGT reference sequences. For a sequence to be retained, at least a six-nucleotide match to both a V gene segment and a J gene segment was required. A rearrangement counted as productive if the CDR3 had no stop codons and remained in frame with V and J, and every other rearrangement counted as non-productive. CDR3 was defined by IMGT convention, running from the second conserved V-encoded cysteine to the conserved J-encoded phenylalanine. In an earlier analysis of 587 of the donors, sequences lacking an unambiguous match to a single V gene segment were excluded. An earlier analysis of fewer than 750 of the donors classified V segments as functional when productive rearrangements were above 56.7% and as segregating when the standard deviation between donors was above 5%. A statistical classification framework was developed to diagnose cytomegalovirus status using the catalog of TCR beta chain sequences. In a later analysis, TCR nucleotide sequences were compared against IMGT/GENE-DB human TR gene sequences so that V and J genes could be assigned. Using the TCRdist pipeline, a later analysis assigned CDR3 sequences along with most-parsimonious VDJ recombination scenarios. In a later analysis, each TCR beta chain was defined by its CDR3 amino acid sequence together with its V-gene family, and reads lacking a unique V-gene family were excluded. To address suspected cross-contamination and a sequencing artifact, a later analysis removed around 590 highly shared, low-generation-probability nucleotide sequences. In a later analysis, a clonal expansion index for each public chain was calculated from normalized within-repertoire ranks of inferred template counts. Generation probabilities in a later analysis came from a VDJ recombination model fitted to out-of-frame rearrangements, and those results were checked against IGoR. Hypergeometric tests were used in a later analysis to score TCR-TCR, TCR-HLA and TCR-CMV co-occurrence, with a repertoire-size bias correction applied to the TCR pairs. In a later analysis, false discovery rates were estimated by permuting HLA or CMV assignments 20 times. In a later analysis, co-occurring TCRs were grouped using DBSCAN, with TCRdist sequence similarity added in when clustering inside HLA-allele-positive subsets. Repertoires with fewer than 30,000 or more than 120,000 public chains, plus five repertoires with anomalous nucleotide sharing, were excluded from co-occurrence clustering. In TCRdb, the immuneACCESS table is reduced to in-frame sequences with V and J assigned. These tables do not hold every clone; where another copy was compared, an unresolved V gene accounts for under half, and the others remain unexplained. That table supplies the V and J calls and clone size; D and trimming were determined from the DNA. This sample has about 210,000 clones in its table, and more than 70% of those were observed once. 0.45% to 0.5% of the sample belongs to the ten largest clones.

These data come from a study of cytomegalovirus exposure and HLA in healthy donors listed by TCRdb under 2017. Broadly, across the study: An earlier analysis of 587 of the donors reported around 280 Gb of sequence data and about 120 million unique TCR beta sequences obtained from roughly 180 million T cells. A separate validation cohort of about 110 different subjects was used in addition to the roughly 700-subject first cohort. Every repertoire in the discovery cohort had been generated on one and the same sequencing platform. HLA typing covered class I and class II loci at four-digit resolution. Of the approximately 400 genotyped donors, about 84% fell in the genetic ancestry cluster associated with self-reported Caucasian donors. Donor age, sex, ethnicity and CMV serostatus were compiled alongside the repertoire data. Roughly 310 gigabases of sequencing data and 78 million or so unique TCR sequences were included in an early release covering several hundred HLA-typed donors. The study combined high-throughput TCR immunosequencing, statistical association of individual TCRs with disease status, and machine learning to predict cytomegalovirus infection status. In a later analysis, previously published TCR beta repertoires from several hundred donors were re-analyzed and high-resolution HLA genotyping was added so that TCR occurrence patterns could be studied. Across 398 genotyped donors of the cohort, an average of roughly 230,000 unique TCR beta nucleotide sequences per donor were sequenced, and 15% to 20% of those sequences were non-productive. The study aimed to test whether signatures of past pathogen exposure could be identified by cataloging public T cell receptors. About five DR-DQ haplotypes were treated as single units for association and clustering because of strong linkage in the cohort. In an earlier analysis of several hundred of the donors, high-throughput TCR beta sequencing was used to judge whether each TCR beta V gene segment behaved as functional or pseudogenic. The study profiled the T cell repertoires of fewer than 850 subjects by immunosequencing and related them to cytomegalovirus serostatus. The later analysis used no new phenotypic data to find candidate immune exposures, relying instead on TCR beta sequences and their occurrence across donors. Genome-wide SNP genotypes for about 65% of the roughly 670 donors were used in a later genetic analysis, which treated that subset as a discovery cohort. The number of donors typed differed by locus, with about 629-630 for A, B, C, DRB1 and DQB1, around 500 for DQA1, 600 to 610 for DPA1, and 472 for DPB1. What the research found in general, with its limitations: The only immune exposure information available for the cohort was CMV serostatus. Because HLA typing was missing for some donors at each locus, association tests included only the typed subset. The cohort was sequenced for TCR beta chains only, and without alpha or paired-chain data the features that could be detected were limited. The classifier was reported to diagnose cytomegalovirus status with high specificity and sensitivity in both the original cohort and the validation cohort. A cluster of highly shared sequence variants was judged likely to be a technical artifact of the sequencing pipeline. The earlier analysis of fewer than 750 of the donors excluded around 17 rarely observed V segments, including chromosome 9 orphons, because counts were too low. According to a later analysis, most CMV-associated TCR beta chains appeared to be HLA-restricted, and the HLA associations seemed to be driven largely by CMV exposure. Broadly in line with IMGT annotations, most TCR beta V segments showed up in productive rearrangements about 87% or about 30% of the time in an earlier analysis of some 590 of the donors. A later genetic analysis associated a missense DCLRE1C variant with V-gene and J-gene trimming of TCR beta chains, and an independent cohort replicated the association. The presence/absence analyses assumed that sequencing depth was roughly uniform across donors, and that assumption may not be true. In a later genetic analysis, fewer N-insertions in productive TCRs were reported among donors in an Asian-associated ancestry cluster than the approximately 710-donor mean. Some IMGT-functional V segments, including TRBV6-2 and TRBV6-3, could not be distinguished by the 87-base-pair reads and were therefore excluded. At a false discovery rate of 0.05, a later analysis linked under 20,000 TCR beta sequences to specific HLA alleles. A later analysis reported that several top co-occurrence clusters appeared linked to parvovirus B19, influenza, CMV and Epstein-Barr virus. Strong co-occurrence of HLA alleles, especially DR and DQ, made assigning TCR associations to individual alleles difficult. The study gave a list of 150 to 200 TCR beta chains associated with cytomegalovirus. A further reported finding was that TCR beta sequences accurately predicted the HLA-A and HLA-B alleles for most subjects in the first cohort. According to a later analysis, TCR association rates differed among HLA loci, with DRB1 alleles showing the most associated TCRs and HLA-C alleles showing the fewest. Most TCR sequences were seen in very few donors, while some public TCRs were found in many individuals. Compared with equally common non-associated chains, HLA-associated TCR beta chains in a later analysis were more clonally expanded and had lower generation probabilities. According to the authors, the approach could potentially be generalized to other disease states and immunological phenotypes. Linkage disequilibrium might explain the correlated functional status among segregating V segments, but an unknown experimental factor could not be excluded. In vitro tests confirmed that a few of the cytomegalovirus-associated TCR beta chains recognize cytomegalovirus antigens.

The cohort consisted of 666 healthy bone marrow donors. At the time of sampling, every cohort member was nominally healthy, though immune exposures that went unrecorded were likely present. The donor was CMV seronegative and belonged to the group of 352 seronegative cohort members. Each donor provided a peripheral blood sample, and peripheral blood mononuclear cells were used for TCR beta sequencing. Genomic DNA extraction from the blood cell samples was performed with the Qiagen DNeasy Blood Extraction Kit. The V and J ends are trimmed by 5 bases and 5 bases, leaving 12 bases between them. As encoded in the germline V gene (reference sequence), CDR1 is LNHDA while CDR2 is SQIVND. The CDR3 starts with the cysteine, ends with the phenylalanine, and has 13 residues. CDR3 DNA only is kept here, 39 bases in frame from base 1.

The sample consisted of PBMCs. The chain uses TRBV19 and TRBJ1-1, with an unclear D gene assignment. The source of this sequence is a boy between 10 and 17 years old in good health and CMV-seronegative. The CDR3 amino acid sequence is: CASSPGLFTEAFF. The sequenced DNA: TGTGCCAGTAGTCCTGGACTCTTTACTGAAGCTTTCTTT.